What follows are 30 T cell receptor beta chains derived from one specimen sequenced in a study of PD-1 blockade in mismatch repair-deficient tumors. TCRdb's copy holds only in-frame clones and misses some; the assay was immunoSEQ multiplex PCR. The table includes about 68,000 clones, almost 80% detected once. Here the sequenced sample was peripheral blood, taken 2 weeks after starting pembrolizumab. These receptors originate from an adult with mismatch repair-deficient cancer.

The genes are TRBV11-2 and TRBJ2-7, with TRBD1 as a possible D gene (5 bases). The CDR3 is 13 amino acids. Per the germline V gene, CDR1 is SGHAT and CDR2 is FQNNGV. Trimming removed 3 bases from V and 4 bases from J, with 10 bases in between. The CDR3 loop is CASSLQGKYEQYF. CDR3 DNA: TGTGCCAGCAGCTTGCAGGGAAAGTACGAGCAGTACTTC.

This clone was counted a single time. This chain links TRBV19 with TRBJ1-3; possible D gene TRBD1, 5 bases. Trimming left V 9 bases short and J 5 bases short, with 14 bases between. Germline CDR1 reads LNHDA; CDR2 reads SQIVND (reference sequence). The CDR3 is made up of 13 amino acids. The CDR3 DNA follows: TGTGCCAGCAAGGCAGGGAGCCGAAACACCATATATTTT. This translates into CASKAGSRNTIYF.

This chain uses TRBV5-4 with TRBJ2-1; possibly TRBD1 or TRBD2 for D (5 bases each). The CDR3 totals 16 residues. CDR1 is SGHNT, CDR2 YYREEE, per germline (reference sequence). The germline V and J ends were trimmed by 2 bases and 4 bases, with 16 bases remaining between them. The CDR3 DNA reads TGTGCCAGCAGCTTAAGGGGAGTAGCCGATTACAATGAGCAGTTCTTC. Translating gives CASSLRGVADYNEQFF.

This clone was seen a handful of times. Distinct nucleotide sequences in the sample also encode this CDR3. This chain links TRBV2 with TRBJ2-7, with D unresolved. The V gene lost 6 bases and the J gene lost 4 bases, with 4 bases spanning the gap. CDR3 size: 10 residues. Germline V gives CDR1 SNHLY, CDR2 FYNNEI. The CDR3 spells CASRRYEQYF. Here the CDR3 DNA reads TGTGCCAGCAGGCGATACGAGCAGTACTTC.

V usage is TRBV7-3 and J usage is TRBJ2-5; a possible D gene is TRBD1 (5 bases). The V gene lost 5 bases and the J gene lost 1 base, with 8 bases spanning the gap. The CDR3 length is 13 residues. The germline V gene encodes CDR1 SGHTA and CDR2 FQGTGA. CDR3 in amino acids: CASSRQPQETQYF. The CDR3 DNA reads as TGTGCCAGCAGCAGACAGCCCCAAGAGACCCAGTACTTC.

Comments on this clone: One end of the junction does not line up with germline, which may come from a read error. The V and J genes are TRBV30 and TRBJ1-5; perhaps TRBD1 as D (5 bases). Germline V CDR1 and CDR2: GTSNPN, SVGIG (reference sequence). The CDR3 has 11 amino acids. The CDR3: CAWSKGTFRGF. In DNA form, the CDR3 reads TGTGCCTGGAGTAAAGGGACCTTCCGGGGTTTT.

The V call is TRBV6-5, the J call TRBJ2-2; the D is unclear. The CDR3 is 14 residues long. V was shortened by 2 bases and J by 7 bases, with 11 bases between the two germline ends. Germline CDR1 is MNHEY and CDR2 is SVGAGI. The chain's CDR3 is CASSYGISLGELFF. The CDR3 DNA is TGTGCCAGCAGTTACGGGATTAGCCTCGGGGAGCTGTTTTTT.

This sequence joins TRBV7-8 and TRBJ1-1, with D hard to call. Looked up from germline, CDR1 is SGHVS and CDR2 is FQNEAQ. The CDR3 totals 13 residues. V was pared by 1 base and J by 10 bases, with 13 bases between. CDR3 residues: CASSLGVSAPAFF. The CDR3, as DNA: TGTGCCAGCAGCTTAGGAGTTTCCGCTCCAGCTTTCTTT.

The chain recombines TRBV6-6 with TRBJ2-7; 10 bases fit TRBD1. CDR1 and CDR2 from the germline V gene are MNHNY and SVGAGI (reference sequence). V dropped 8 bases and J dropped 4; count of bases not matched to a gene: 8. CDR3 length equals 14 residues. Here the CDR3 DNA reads TGTGCCAGCCGAGGACAGGGGGTTTATTACGAGCAGTACTTC. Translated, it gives CASRGQGVYYEQYF.

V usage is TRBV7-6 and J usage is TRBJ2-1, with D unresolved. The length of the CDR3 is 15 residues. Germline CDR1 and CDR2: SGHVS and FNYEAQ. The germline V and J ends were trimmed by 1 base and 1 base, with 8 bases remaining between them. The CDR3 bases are TGTGCCAGCAGCTTAGTGACTTCGTCCTACAATGAGCAGTTCTTC. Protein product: CASSLVTSSYNEQFF.

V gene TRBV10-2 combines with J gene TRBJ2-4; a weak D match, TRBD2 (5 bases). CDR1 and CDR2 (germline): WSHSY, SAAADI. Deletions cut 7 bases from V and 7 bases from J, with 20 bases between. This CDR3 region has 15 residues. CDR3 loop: CASKEWAGGGNIQYF. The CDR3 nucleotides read TGCGCCAGCAAGGAATGGGCGGGTGGTGGGAACATTCAGTACTTC.

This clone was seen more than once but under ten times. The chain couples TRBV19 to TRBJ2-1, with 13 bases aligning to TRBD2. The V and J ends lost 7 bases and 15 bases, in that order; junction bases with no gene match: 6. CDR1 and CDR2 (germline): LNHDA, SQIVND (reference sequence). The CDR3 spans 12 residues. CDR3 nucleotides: TGTGCCAGTATAGGACTAGCGGGGGTTTCGTTCTTC. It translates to CASIGLAGVSFF.

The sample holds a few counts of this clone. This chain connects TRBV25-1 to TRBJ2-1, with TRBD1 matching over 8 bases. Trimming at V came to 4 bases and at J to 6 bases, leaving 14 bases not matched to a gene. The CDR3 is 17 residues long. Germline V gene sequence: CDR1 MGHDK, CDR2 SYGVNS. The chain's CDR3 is CASSVTLSDRGINEQFF. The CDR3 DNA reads TGTGCCAGCAGTGTAACCCTTTCCGACAGGGGAATCAATGAGCAGTTCTTC. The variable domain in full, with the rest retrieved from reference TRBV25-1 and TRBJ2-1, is EADIYQTPRYLVIGTGKKITLECSQTMGHDKMYWYQQDPGMELHLIHYSYGVNSTEKGDLSSESTVSRIRTEHFPLTLESARPSHTSQYLCASSVTLSDRGINEQFFGPGTRLTVL.

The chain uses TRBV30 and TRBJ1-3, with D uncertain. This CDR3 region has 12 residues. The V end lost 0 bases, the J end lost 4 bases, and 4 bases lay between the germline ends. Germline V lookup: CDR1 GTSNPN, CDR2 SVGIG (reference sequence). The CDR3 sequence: CAWSVGGNTIYF. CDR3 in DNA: TGTGCCTGGAGTGTTGGAGGAAACACCATATATTTT.

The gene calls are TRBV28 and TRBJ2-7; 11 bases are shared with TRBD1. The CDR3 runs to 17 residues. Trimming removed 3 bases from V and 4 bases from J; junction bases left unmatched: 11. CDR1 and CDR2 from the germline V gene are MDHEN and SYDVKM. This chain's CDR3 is CASSFGPGQGVGYEQYF. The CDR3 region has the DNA TGTGCCAGCAGTTTCGGACCGGGACAGGGGGTAGGTTACGAGCAGTACTTC.

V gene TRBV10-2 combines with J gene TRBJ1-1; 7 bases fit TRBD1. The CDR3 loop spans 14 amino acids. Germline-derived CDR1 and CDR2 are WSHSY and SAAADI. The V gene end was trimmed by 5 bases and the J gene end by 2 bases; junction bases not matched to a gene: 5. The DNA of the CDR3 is TGCGCCAGCAGTCCGGGACAGACCAACACTGAAGCTTTCTTT. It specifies CASSPGQTNTEAFF.

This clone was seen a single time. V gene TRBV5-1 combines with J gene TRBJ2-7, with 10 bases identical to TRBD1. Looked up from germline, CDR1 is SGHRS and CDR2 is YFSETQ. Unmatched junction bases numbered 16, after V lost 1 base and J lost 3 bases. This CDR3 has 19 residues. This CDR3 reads CASSLFPQYDRGLNYEQYF. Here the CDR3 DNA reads TGCGCCAGCAGCTTGTTTCCCCAGTACGACAGGGGGCTTAACTACGAGCAGTACTTC. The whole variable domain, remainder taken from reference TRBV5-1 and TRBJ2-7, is KAGVTQTPRYLIKTRGQQVTLSCSPISGHRSVSWYQQTPGQGLQFLFEYFSETQRNKGNFPGRFSGRQFSNSRSEMNVSTLELGDSALYLCASSLFPQYDRGLNYEQYFGPGTRLTVT.

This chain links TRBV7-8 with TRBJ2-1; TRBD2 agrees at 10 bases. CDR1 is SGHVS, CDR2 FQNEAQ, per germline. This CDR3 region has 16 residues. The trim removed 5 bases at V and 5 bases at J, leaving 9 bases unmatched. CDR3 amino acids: CASSRSSSGRNNEQFF. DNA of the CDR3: TGTGCCAGCAGCCGATCTTCTAGCGGGAGAAACAATGAGCAGTTCTTC.

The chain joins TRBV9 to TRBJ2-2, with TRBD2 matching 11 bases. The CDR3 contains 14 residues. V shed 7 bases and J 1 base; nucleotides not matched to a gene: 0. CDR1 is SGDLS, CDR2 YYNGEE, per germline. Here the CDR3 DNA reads TGTGCCAGCGGGACTAGCGGGAACACCGGGGAGCTGTTTTTT. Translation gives CASGTSGNTGELFF.

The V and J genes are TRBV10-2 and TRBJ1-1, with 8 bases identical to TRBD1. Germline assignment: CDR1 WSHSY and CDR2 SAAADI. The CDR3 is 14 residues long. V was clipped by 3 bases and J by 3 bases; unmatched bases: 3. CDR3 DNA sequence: TGCGCCAGCAGTGACAGACAGGGGTACACTGAAGCTTTCTTT. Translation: CASSDRQGYTEAFF.

The CDR3 nucleotides read TGTGCCAGCAGTCCGGGACTTCGACCCAACTATGGCTACACCTTC. Protein product: CASSPGLRPNYGYTF. The chain is built from TRBV27 and TRBJ1-2; D might be TRBD1 (5 bases). The CDR3 contains 15 residues. Trimming cost V 5 bases and J 2 bases, with 15 bases left between them. Germline V CDR1 and CDR2: MNHEY, SMNVEV (reference sequence).

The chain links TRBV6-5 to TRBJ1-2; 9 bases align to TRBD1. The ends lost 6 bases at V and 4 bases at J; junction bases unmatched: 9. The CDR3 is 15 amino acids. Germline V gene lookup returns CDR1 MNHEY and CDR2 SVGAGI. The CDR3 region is CASRGTGHGSYGYTF. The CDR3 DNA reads TGTGCCAGCAGGGGGACAGGGCATGGAAGCTATGGCTACACCTTC.

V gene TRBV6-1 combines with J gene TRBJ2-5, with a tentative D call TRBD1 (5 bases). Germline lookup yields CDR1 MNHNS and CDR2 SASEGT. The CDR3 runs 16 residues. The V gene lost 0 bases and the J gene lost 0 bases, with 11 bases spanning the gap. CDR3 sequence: CASSEAGRAYQETQYF. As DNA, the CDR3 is TGTGCCAGCAGTGAAGCCGGCAGGGCGTACCAAGAGACCCAGTACTTC.

CDR3 loop: CASSLLSSGSRGGEQFF. DNA for the CDR3: TGTGCCAGCAGCTTGCTATCTAGCGGGAGTAGGGGGGGTGAGCAGTTCTTC. V and J are TRBV5-6 and TRBJ2-1, with 10 nucleotides matching TRBD2. The junction had 13 bases not matched to a gene; V was cut back by 1 base and J by 9 bases. The germline V gene encodes CDR1 SGHDT and CDR2 YYEEEE. There are 17 residues in the CDR3.

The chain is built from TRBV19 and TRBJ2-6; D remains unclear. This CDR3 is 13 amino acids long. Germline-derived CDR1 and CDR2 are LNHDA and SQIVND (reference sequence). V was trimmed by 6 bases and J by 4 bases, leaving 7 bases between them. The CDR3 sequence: CASSAGGANVLTF. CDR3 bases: TGTGCCAGTAGCGCAGGCGGGGCCAACGTCCTGACTTTC. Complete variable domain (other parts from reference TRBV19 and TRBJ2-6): DGGITQSPKYLFRKEGQNVTLSCEQNLNHDAMYWYRQDPGQGLRLIYYSQIVNDFQKGDIAEGYSVSREKKESFPLTVTSAQKNPTAFYLCASSAGGANVLTFGAGSRLTVL.

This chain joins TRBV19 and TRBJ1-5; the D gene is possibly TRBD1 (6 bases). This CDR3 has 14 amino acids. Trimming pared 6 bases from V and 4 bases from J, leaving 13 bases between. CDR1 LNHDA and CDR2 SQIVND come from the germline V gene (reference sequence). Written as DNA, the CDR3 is TGTGCCAGTAGAAACAGGGTGCGGAATCAGCCCCAGCATTTT. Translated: CASRNRVRNQPQHF.

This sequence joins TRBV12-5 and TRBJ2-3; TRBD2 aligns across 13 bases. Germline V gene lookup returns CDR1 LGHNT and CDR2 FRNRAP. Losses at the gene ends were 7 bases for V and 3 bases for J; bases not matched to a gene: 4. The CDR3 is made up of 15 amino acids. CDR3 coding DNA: TGTGCTAGTGCCGGGACTAGCGGGAAAACAGATACGCAGTATTTT. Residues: CASAGTSGKTDTQYF.

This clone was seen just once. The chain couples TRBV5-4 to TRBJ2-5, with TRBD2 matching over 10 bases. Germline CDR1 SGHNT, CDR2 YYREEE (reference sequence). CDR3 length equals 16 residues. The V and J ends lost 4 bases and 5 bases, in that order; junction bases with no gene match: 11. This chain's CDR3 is CASSTSGTRGGETQYF. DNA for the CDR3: TGTGCCAGCAGCACTAGCGGGACTAGGGGGGGGGAGACCCAGTACTTC.

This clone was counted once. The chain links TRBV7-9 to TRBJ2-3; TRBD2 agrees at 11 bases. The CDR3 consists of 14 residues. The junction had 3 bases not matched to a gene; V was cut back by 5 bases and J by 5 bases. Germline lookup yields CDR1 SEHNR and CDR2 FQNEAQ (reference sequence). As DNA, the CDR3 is TGTGCCAGCAGCCCTCTAGCGGGAGGAGATACGCAGTATTTT. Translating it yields CASSPLAGGDTQYF.

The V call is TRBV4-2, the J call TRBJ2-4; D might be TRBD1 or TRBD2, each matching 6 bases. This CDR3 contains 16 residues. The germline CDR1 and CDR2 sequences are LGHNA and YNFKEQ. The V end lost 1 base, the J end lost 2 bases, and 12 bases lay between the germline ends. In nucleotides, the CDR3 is TGTGCCAGCAGCCAAGTTGGGGGGCAAACCAAAAACATTCAGTACTTC. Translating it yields CASSQVGGQTKNIQYF.